Shown below are 17 T cell receptor beta chains from a single sample sequenced in a study of T cell responses to AZD1222 COVID-19 vaccine. Method: immunoSEQ multiplex PCR; TCRdb's copy keeps in-frame clones and lacks some. The sample holds some 130,000 clones; 85% are singletons and the top ten take 7.9%. The sample in question was peripheral blood, obtained 28 days after the second dose of the MenACWY control vaccine. These receptors all stem from an adult who received the MenACWY meningococcal vaccine as a control.

The chain recombines TRBV7-8 with TRBJ1-2; D gene uncertain. The CDR3 consists of 15 residues. Germline assignment: CDR1 SGHVS and CDR2 FQNEAQ. Trimming shortened V by 2 bases and J by 8 bases, and 18 bases separated the two germline ends. Here the CDR3 DNA reads TGTGCCAGCAGCTTACGGCCCCACCCGACGGGAGGCTACACCTTC. It yields the protein CASSLRPHPTGGYTF. The whole variable domain, filled in from reference TRBV7-8 and TRBJ1-2, reads GAGVSQSPRYKVAKRGQDVALRCDPISGHVSLFWYQQALGQGPEFLTYFQNEAQLDKSGLPSDRFFAERPEGSVSTLKIQRTQQEDSAVYLCASSLRPHPTGGYTFGSGTRLTVV.

This clone was seen once. This chain connects TRBV5-1 to TRBJ2-5; D ambiguous. This CDR3 has 14 residues. CDR1 is SGHRS and CDR2 is YFSETQ in the germline V gene. Trimming shortened V by 0 bases and J by 7 bases, and 13 bases separated the two germline ends. CDR3 region: CASSLEAFYGTQYF. The CDR3 DNA reads as TGCGCCAGCAGCTTGGAGGCTTTTTACGGGACCCAGTACTTC. The full variable domain, in which reference TRBV5-1 and TRBJ2-5 provide the parts outside the CDR3, is KAGVTQTPRYLIKTRGQQVTLSCSPISGHRSVSWYQQTPGQGLQFLFEYFSETQRNKGNFPGRFSGRQFSNSRSEMNVSTLELGDSALYLCASSLEAFYGTQYFGPGTRLLVL.

V gene TRBV6-5 combines with J gene TRBJ2-3; D unresolved. The germline gives CDR1 MNHEY, CDR2 SVGAGI. The CDR3 is 13 residues long. V was clipped by 6 bases and J by 1 base, with 8 bases between them. CDR3 nucleotide sequence: TGTGCCAGCAGACCCCCGGGCACAGATACGCAGTATTTT. This codes for CASRPPGTDTQYF.

The CDR3 nucleotides read TGTGCCAGCACCATGGGACAAGCGGGGGTGAACACTGAAGCTTTCTTT. It translates to CASTMGQAGVNTEAFF. The rearrangement uses TRBV6-6 and TRBJ1-1, with D perhaps TRBD1 (6 bases). The V end was cut by 7 bases, the J end by 0 bases, with 18 bases between. The CDR3 extends over 16 amino acids. Germline values: CDR1 MNHNY, CDR2 SVGAGI (reference sequence).

V and J are TRBV2 and TRBJ1-1; TRBD1 agrees at 8 bases. Germline V gene data show CDR1 as SNHLY and CDR2 as FYNNEI. This CDR3 region has 11 residues. J was trimmed by 10 bases and V by 6 bases; bases with no gene match: 4. CDR3 in DNA: TGTGCCAGCAGGCAGGGGGCTGGAGCTTTCTTT. Protein sequence: CASRQGAGAFF.

This clone was observed once. The chain has TRBV4-2 and TRBJ2-3; D is tentatively TRBD1 or TRBD2 (5 bases each). V lost 4 bases and J lost 1, with 15 bases in between. The CDR3 covers 16 residues. Germline V gene data show CDR1 as LGHNA and CDR2 as YNFKEQ. The CDR3 sequence is CASSLVGERGTDTQYF. The CDR3 bases are TGTGCCAGCAGCCTAGTAGGGGAGAGAGGCACAGATACGCAGTATTTT.

The V gene is TRBV10-3, the J gene TRBJ1-1; TRBD1 aligns across 10 bases. Per the germline V gene, CDR1 is ENHRY and CDR2 is SYGVKD. The CDR3 extends over 17 amino acids. V was clipped by 2 bases and J by 0 bases; unmatched bases: 6. The CDR3 bases are TGTGCCATCAGTGAGGGGGGACAGGGGCCCATGAACACTGAAGCTTTCTTT. Its translation: CAISEGGQGPMNTEAFF.

V gene TRBV6-1 combines with J gene TRBJ2-1; possible D gene TRBD2, 6 bases. CDR3 length: 14 amino acids. V was pared by 0 bases and J by 3 bases, with 6 bases between. CDR1 and CDR2 (germline): MNHNS, SASEGT. The CDR3 reads CASSEAGGYNEQFF. CDR3 nucleotide sequence: TGTGCCAGCAGTGAAGCGGGGGGCTACAATGAGCAGTTCTTC.

The J gene is TRBJ2-1, the V gene TRBV10-2, with D unresolved. The CDR3 runs 13 residues. V was shortened by 7 bases and J by 10 bases, with 17 bases between the two germline ends. Germline V CDR1 and CDR2: WSHSY, SAAADI. The CDR3 DNA reads TGCGCCAGCAATCTCTTATTGGGTCGCGAGCAGTTCTTC. Translation gives CASNLLLGREQFF.

V usage is TRBV10-3 and J usage is TRBJ1-1; TRBD1 aligns across 9 bases. The length of the CDR3 is 13 residues. Trimming at V came to 10 bases and at J to 5 bases, leaving 8 bases not matched to a gene. Germline V lookup: CDR1 ENHRY, CDR2 SYGVKD. The CDR3 DNA follows: TGTGCCAGTCTCGATGACAGGGGGACTGAAGCTTTCTTT. The encoded protein is CASLDDRGTEAFF.

This chain connects TRBV6-5 to TRBJ1-4; 7 positions agree with TRBD1. This CDR3 comprises 14 residues. Germline CDR1 and CDR2: MNHEY and SVGAGI. Trimming at V came to 7 bases and at J to 4 bases, leaving 6 bases not matched to a gene. The CDR3 protein is CASTRDSYNEKLFF. CDR3 nucleotides: TGTGCCAGCACCCGGGACAGTTATAATGAAAAACTGTTTTTT.

The chain links TRBV19 to TRBJ2-2, with D perhaps TRBD2 (5 bases). Trimming pared 7 bases from V and 0 bases from J, leaving 12 bases between. The CDR3 has 15 amino acids. CDR1 is LNHDA and CDR2 is SQIVND in the germline V gene (reference sequence). The CDR3 nucleotides read TGTGCCAGTAATCCCGGGAACGCGAACACCGGGGAGCTGTTTTTT. Its translation is CASNPGNANTGELFF.

This clone occurred once. This rearrangement joins TRBV5-5 to TRBJ2-1; D is tentatively TRBD1 or TRBD2 (6 bases each). Trimming left V 3 bases short and J 4 bases short, with 29 bases between. Germline V gene sequence: CDR1 SGHKS, CDR2 YYEKEE (reference sequence). The CDR3 totals 20 residues. The CDR3, as DNA: TGTGCCAGCAGCTCTCCCCTCGGGGGCGTAATACGTCTCCGTTACAATGAGCAGTTCTTC. Protein sequence: CASSSPLGGVIRLRYNEQFF.

This sequence joins TRBV6-5 and TRBJ1-1, with a possible D match to TRBD1 (5 bases). From germline, CDR1 is MNHEY and CDR2 SVGAGI. The V and J ends lost 6 bases and 4 bases respectively, with 15 bases between them. This CDR3 has 14 residues. The CDR3 bases are TGTGCCAGCAGGGCGGGGACTGTCGGCACTGAAGCTTTCTTT. Translated, it gives CASRAGTVGTEAFF.

This chain's CDR3 is CASSMVGREKLFF. DNA for the CDR3: TGTGCCAGTAGTATGGTTGGGAGAGAAAAACTGTTTTTT. The genes are TRBV19 and TRBJ1-4; D is unclear. This CDR3 spans 13 amino acids. Germline-derived CDR1 and CDR2 are LNHDA and SQIVND (reference sequence). The V and J ends lost 3 bases and 8 bases respectively, with 10 bases between them.

The chain links TRBV5-1 to TRBJ1-2; D might be TRBD1 (5 bases). Germline V gene data show CDR1 as SGHRS and CDR2 as YFSETQ. The CDR3 runs to 14 residues. Trimming stripped 3 bases from V and 6 bases from J, with 15 bases between. Here the CDR3 reads CASSSLARGDGYTF. The CDR3, as DNA: TGCGCCAGCAGCTCCCTAGCCCGGGGGGATGGCTACACCTTC.

The chain employs TRBV11-3 and TRBJ1-2; the D gene is possibly TRBD1 (5 bases). The CDR3 sequence is 14 residues long. The germline V and J ends were trimmed by 4 bases and 7 bases, with 16 bases remaining between them. Germline loops: CDR1 SGHNT, CDR2 YENEEA. DNA of the CDR3: TGTGCCAGCAGCTCACCTAGGGTCGGGGGTGGCTACACCTTC. Translated: CASSSPRVGGGYTF.